Presented here are 18 T cell receptor beta chains from one specimen sequenced in a study of T cell changes during pregnancy in multiple sclerosis. TCRdb's table, derived via immunoSEQ multiplex PCR, lists solely in-frame clones and lacks some. The repertoire holds tens of thousands of clones, with about 92% as singletons. Sequencing was performed on CD4+ T cells from peripheral blood mononuclear cells, taken after pregnancy. These receptors were collected from a female donor with multiple sclerosis, enrolled in a pregnancy study.

The rearrangement joins TRBV27 to TRBJ1-1; 7 bases line up with TRBD1. In germline, CDR1 is MNHEY, CDR2 SMNVEV (reference sequence). The length of the CDR3 is 15 residues. With V trimmed by 8 bases and J by 0 bases, 9 bases remained unmatched. Written as DNA, the CDR3 is TGTGCCAGCCGGCTTGGACAGGCGATGAACACTGAAGCTTTCTTT. Protein product: CASRLGQAMNTEAFF.

The rearrangement uses TRBV19 and TRBJ1-2; tentative D call: TRBD1 (5 bases). The germline V gene has CDR1 LNHDA and CDR2 SQIVND (reference sequence). V dropped 10 bases and J dropped 4 bases, with 13 bases sitting between them. This CDR3 comprises 12 residues. CDR3 in amino acids: CATQGGPYGYTF. Here the CDR3 DNA reads TGTGCCACCCAGGGAGGGCCCTATGGCTACACCTTC.

This clone was seen once. This chain connects TRBV7-8 to TRBJ1-2, with 10 nucleotides matching TRBD1. With V trimmed by 5 bases and J by 8 bases, 14 bases remained unmatched. Germline V gives CDR1 SGHVS, CDR2 FQNEAQ. CDR3 length equals 16 residues. The CDR3 here is CASSLLSPGQGLGYTF. The CDR3 nucleotides are TGTGCCAGCAGCCTACTGTCGCCGGGACAGGGGCTGGGCTACACCTTC.

The chain joins TRBV30 to TRBJ2-7; TRBD2 is a possible D gene (5 bases). The CDR3 contains 13 residues. Germline values: CDR1 GTSNPN, CDR2 SVGIG (reference sequence). Here the CDR3 DNA reads TGTGCTTGTACTCGGGGAGACTCCTACGAGCAGTACTTC. Its protein is CACTRGDSYEQYF.

The chain joins TRBV6-1 to TRBJ1-5; maybe TRBD1 (5 bases). V dropped 5 bases and J dropped 3 bases, with 14 bases sitting between them. From germline, CDR1 is MNHNS and CDR2 SASEGT. This CDR3 is 15 amino acids long. The CDR3 is CASSPFGTFNQPQHF. CDR3 coding DNA: TGTGCCAGCAGTCCTTTCGGGACTTTCAATCAGCCCCAGCATTTT.

The gene calls are TRBV4-3 and TRBJ2-7, with 10 bases that match TRBD1. The V gene's germline CDR1 is LGHNA and CDR2 YSLEER. The CDR3 is 17 residues long. V was pared by 4 bases and J by 0 bases, with 9 bases of the junction left unmatched. The DNA for the CDR3 is TGCGCCAGCAGCCTAAGAGGGGGACAGGGGCACTCCTACGAGCAGTACTTC. Protein product: CASSLRGGQGHSYEQYF.

The rearrangement joins TRBV4-3 to TRBJ2-2; TRBD2 matches 14 bases. Germline V gene data show CDR1 as LGHNA and CDR2 as YSLEER. The CDR3 sequence is 17 residues long. V shed 4 bases and J 8 bases; nucleotides not matched to a gene: 9. Here the CDR3 reads CASSLGGLAGAPGELFF. CDR3 in DNA: TGCGCCAGCAGCCTCGGGGGACTAGCGGGGGCCCCGGGGGAGCTGTTTTTT.

The chain links TRBV5-1 to TRBJ2-2; 9 bases are a match to TRBD1. J was trimmed by 0 bases and V by 4 bases; bases with no gene match: 4. Germline assignment: CDR1 SGHRS and CDR2 YFSETQ. The CDR3 runs 16 residues. The CDR3 spells CASSPRQGANTGELFF. The CDR3 nucleotides are TGCGCCAGCAGCCCAAGACAGGGGGCGAACACCGGGGAGCTGTTTTTT.

This clone was seen a handful of times. The V call is TRBV5-1, the J call TRBJ2-3; D perhaps matches TRBD1 (6 bases). CDR1 and CDR2 (germline): SGHRS, YFSETQ. The CDR3 has 15 amino acids. Trimming cost V 6 bases and J 6 bases, with 20 bases left between them. CDR3 sequence (DNA): TGCGCCAGCAATCTTGTGACAGGCTCGGCCGATACGCAGTATTTT. It yields the protein CASNLVTGSADTQYF. The full variable domain, rest sourced from reference TRBV5-1 and TRBJ2-3, is KAGVTQTPRYLIKTRGQQVTLSCSPISGHRSVSWYQQTPGQGLQFLFEYFSETQRNKGNFPGRFSGRQFSNSRSEMNVSTLELGDSALYLCASNLVTGSADTQYFGPGTRLTVL.

The chain couples TRBV19 to TRBJ1-2; the D gene is possibly TRBD1 (5 bases). Trimming took 5 bases from V and 2 from J, leaving 15 bases between them. The germline gives CDR1 LNHDA, CDR2 SQIVND (reference sequence). CDR3 length: 15 amino acids. CDR3 sequence reads: CASSPGPGGNYGYTF. The CDR3 nucleotides read TGTGCCAGTAGTCCTGGCCCCGGGGGAAACTATGGCTACACCTTC. The entire variable domain, with the rest obtained from reference TRBV19 and TRBJ1-2, is as follows: DGGITQSPKYLFRKEGQNVTLSCEQNLNHDAMYWYRQDPGQGLRLIYYSQIVNDFQKGDIAEGYSVSREKKESFPLTVTSAQKNPTAFYLCASSPGPGGNYGYTFGSGTRLTVV.

The genes are TRBV7-2 and TRBJ2-1, with TRBD1 as a possible D gene (5 bases). V lost 0 bases, J lost 1 base, and 10 bases lay in between. The CDR3 covers 16 residues. The germline V gene encodes CDR1 SGHTA and CDR2 FQGNSA. The CDR3 loop reads CASSLAGAASYNEQFF. The CDR3 DNA follows: TGTGCCAGCAGCTTAGCTGGGGCAGCGTCCTACAATGAGCAGTTCTTC.

The chain recombines TRBV14 with TRBJ2-7; 8 bases fit TRBD2. With V trimmed by 3 bases and J by 4 bases, 8 bases remained unmatched. Per the germline V gene, CDR1 is SGHDN and CDR2 is FVKESK. The CDR3 is 15 amino acids. Here the CDR3 DNA reads TGTGCCAGCAGCCACCCCGGGGGGGCAGGGTACGAGCAGTACTTC. It translates to CASSHPGGAGYEQYF.

The chain couples TRBV19 to TRBJ2-5; D is perhaps TRBD2 (6 bases). Per the germline V gene, CDR1 is LNHDA and CDR2 is SQIVND (reference sequence). The ends were cut back, 3 bases at V and 4 bases at J, with 15 bases in the middle. The CDR3 loop spans 15 amino acids. The CDR3 region is CASSIPRLERETQYF. CDR3 nucleotide sequence: TGTGCCAGTAGTATCCCTCGACTAGAACGAGAGACCCAGTACTTC.

The gene calls are TRBV30 and TRBJ2-3; D gene ambiguous. This CDR3 comprises 13 residues. CDR1 and CDR2 (germline): GTSNPN, SVGIG (reference sequence). V lost 3 bases and J lost 5, with 12 bases in between. DNA for the CDR3: TGTGCCTGGAGCCGCCGCGCGCAAGATACGCAGTATTTT. Encoded protein: CAWSRRAQDTQYF. Using reference TRBV30 and TRBJ2-3 for the parts outside the CDR3, the full variable domain is SQTIHQWPATLVQPVGSPLSLECTVEGTSNPNLYWYRQAAGRGLQLLFYSVGIGQISSEVPQNLSASRPQDRQFILSSKKLLLSDSGFYLCAWSRRAQDTQYFGPGTRLTVL.

The chain joins TRBV7-3 to TRBJ1-2; TRBD1 matches 7 bases. The CDR3 is 13 residues long. V shed 5 bases and J 6 bases; nucleotides not matched to a gene: 6. Germline assignment: CDR1 SGHTA and CDR2 FQGTGA. The CDR3 here is CASSLTGKDGYTF. CDR3 bases: TGTGCCAGCAGCCTGACAGGGAAGGATGGCTACACCTTC.

The chain employs TRBV4-3 and TRBJ2-4; TRBD2 agrees at 12 bases. Trimming took 2 bases from V and 1 from J; bases not matched to a gene: 12. The CDR3 sequence is 20 residues long. CDR1 is LGHNA and CDR2 is YSLEER in the germline V gene. The CDR3 region is CASSQTPSGGGLGAKNIQYF. The CDR3 DNA reads as TGCGCCAGCAGCCAAACCCCTAGCGGGGGGGGACTTGGGGCCAAAAACATTCAGTACTTC.

The chain carries TRBV13 and TRBJ2-7, with 7 bases fitting TRBD1. V was pared by 4 bases and J by 4 bases, with 10 bases of the junction left unmatched. CDR3 size: 15 residues. The V gene's germline CDR1 is PRHDT and CDR2 FYEKMQ (reference sequence). CDR3 sequence reads: CASSSTGTVSYEQYF. In nucleotides, the CDR3 is TGTGCCAGCAGCTCGACCGGGACAGTAAGTTACGAGCAGTACTTC.

This clone was detected a few times. J is TRBJ1-5 and V is TRBV2; 9 positions agree with TRBD1. This CDR3 comprises 15 residues. Germline V gene lookup returns CDR1 SNHLY and CDR2 FYNNEI. Losses at the gene ends were 7 bases for V and 6 bases for J; bases not matched to a gene: 10. CDR3 sequence (DNA): TGTGCCAGCACCATCCACGGGACAGGGCTTCAGCCCCAGCATTTT. It specifies CASTIHGTGLQPQHF.